Shown below are 19 T cell receptor beta chains from a single sample sequenced in a study of T cell changes during pregnancy in multiple sclerosis (dated by TCRdb to about 2019). Preparation of the library involved the immunoSEQ multiplex PCR assay. In TCRdb, the immuneACCESS table is reduced to in-frame sequences with V and J assigned. These tables do not hold every clone; where another copy was compared, an unresolved V gene accounts for under half, and the others remain unexplained. The table for this sample lists tens of thousands of clones; about 88% of them were counted only once. The ten largest account for about 0.6% of the sample. The sequencing used CD4+ T cells from peripheral blood mononuclear cells, collected in the first trimester of pregnancy. The receptors stem from a female donor with multiple sclerosis, enrolled in a pregnancy study.

This clone was detected once. V is TRBV5-1 and J is TRBJ2-6; TRBD1 matches 10 bases. Unmatched junction bases numbered 6, after V lost 3 bases and J lost 0 bases. The CDR3 covers 18 residues. Germline values: CDR1 SGHRS, CDR2 YFSETQ. The CDR3 nucleotides read TGCGCCAGCAGCTCAGGACAGGGGGGGTTCTCTGGGGCCAACGTCCTGACTTTC. Translated, it gives CASSSGQGGFSGANVLTF.

The chain uses TRBV5-1 and TRBJ2-3, with 7 bases that match TRBD2. The trim removed 5 bases at V and 3 bases at J, leaving 12 bases unmatched. Germline V CDR1 and CDR2: SGHRS, YFSETQ. The CDR3 sequence is 16 residues long. The CDR3 DNA follows: TGCGCCAGCAGGTTCGAAGGCGGGAGTAGGACAGATACGCAGTATTTT. Its protein product is CASRFEGGSRTDTQYF.

DNA for the CDR3: TGTGCCAGCAGGCAGGCGGGGAACACCGGGGAGCTGTTTTTT. Its protein is CASRQAGNTGELFF. The chain carries TRBV9 and TRBJ2-2; tentatively, D is TRBD2 (5 bases). CDR1 SGDLS and CDR2 YYNGEE come from the germline V gene. V was cut by 5 bases and J by 1 base, with 9 bases left in between. The CDR3 is made up of 14 amino acids.

The chain joins TRBV2 to TRBJ2-5; D unclear. The germline V gene has CDR1 SNHLY and CDR2 FYNNEI. V shed 8 bases and J shed 5 bases, with 12 bases lying between them. This CDR3 region has 12 residues. The CDR3 sequence: CASGKMRETQYF. DNA for the CDR3: TGTGCCAGCGGCAAAATGCGGGAGACCCAGTACTTC.

This chain joins TRBV13 and TRBJ2-7; a possible D gene is TRBD2 (6 bases). The germline V and J ends were trimmed by 5 bases and 0 bases, with 11 bases remaining between them. This CDR3 region has 14 residues. Germline values: CDR1 PRHDT, CDR2 FYEKMQ (reference sequence). As DNA, the CDR3 is TGTGCCAGCAGCCCGGGACTGGGCTCCTACGAGCAGTACTTC. This translates into CASSPGLGSYEQYF.

The chain recombines TRBV5-1 with TRBJ1-1; 9 bases agree with TRBD1. The CDR3 contains 18 residues. Germline V gene lookup returns CDR1 SGHRS and CDR2 YFSETQ. With 2 bases clipped from V and 1 base from J, the junction kept 12 bases outside the gene matches. The CDR3 bases are TGCGCCAGCAGCTTTCAAGGGACAGGGTCGAGGAAGAACACTGAAGCTTTCTTT. This gives the protein CASSFQGTGSRKNTEAFF.

The chain couples TRBV5-1 to TRBJ1-2, with 10 bases fitting TRBD1. The CDR3 totals 14 residues. V trimming: 2 bases; J trimming: 8 bases; junction bases outside the gene matches: 6. CDR1 is SGHRS, CDR2 YFSETQ, per germline. CDR3 region: CASSFPTGGAGYTF. Written as DNA, the CDR3 is TGCGCCAGCAGCTTCCCGACAGGGGGCGCAGGCTACACCTTC.

The chain uses TRBV7-2 and TRBJ2-3; 11 positions agree with TRBD1. The CDR3 is 16 amino acids. Trimming cost V 5 bases and J 1 base; bases outside gene matches: 5. Germline assignment: CDR1 SGHTA and CDR2 FQGNSA. For the CDR3, the DNA is TGTGCCAGCAGCGAGGGACAGGGGGTCGGCACAGATACGCAGTATTTT. As protein: CASSEGQGVGTDTQYF.

The CDR3 DNA reads as TGTGCCAGCAGCTTAACCTCTGACAGGGGCAAGAATGAGCAGTTCTTC. The encoded protein is CASSLTSDRGKNEQFF. V usage is TRBV7-3 and J usage is TRBJ2-1; TRBD1 matches 8 bases. Per the germline V gene, CDR1 is SGHTA and CDR2 is FQGTGA. V lost 0 bases, J lost 7 bases, and 8 bases stayed unmatched. The CDR3 length is 16 residues. Variable domain in full (rest from reference TRBV7-3 and TRBJ2-1): GAGVSQTPSNKVTEKGKYVELRCDPISGHTALYWYRQSLGQGPEFLIYFQGTGAADDSGLPNDRFFAVRPEGSVSTLKIQRTERGDSAVYLCASSLTSDRGKNEQFFGPGTRLTVL.

The chain carries TRBV18 and TRBJ2-7, with TRBD1 matching over 8 bases. Germline CDR1 is KGHSH and CDR2 is LQKENI. This CDR3 has 14 amino acids. The J segment lost 3 bases and the V segment lost 1 base, leaving 2 bases of the junction unmatched. CDR3 in DNA: TGTGCCAGCTCACCACTCGGACAGGGCTACGAGCAGTACTTC. Encoded protein: CASSPLGQGYEQYF.

This chain links TRBV9 with TRBJ1-3; 8 positions agree with TRBD1. The CDR3 sequence is 16 residues long. The V gene's germline CDR1 is SGDLS and CDR2 YYNGEE. V dropped 6 bases and J dropped 3; count of bases not matched to a gene: 11. The CDR3 reads CASTPGQGSFGNTIYF. CDR3 nucleotide sequence: TGTGCCAGCACCCCCGGACAGGGTAGTTTTGGAAACACCATATATTTT.

The rearrangement links TRBV28 to TRBJ2-2; possible D gene TRBD2, 5 bases. From germline, CDR1 is MDHEN and CDR2 SYDVKM. V lost 3 bases, J lost 11 bases, and 13 bases lay in between. The CDR3 is made up of 13 amino acids. The CDR3 loop is CASSLRVPIELFF. In DNA, the CDR3 is TGTGCCAGCAGTTTGCGGGTACCGATAGAGCTGTTTTTT.

The chain links TRBV4-1 to TRBJ2-7; TRBD2 matches 10 bases. Looked up from germline, CDR1 is MGHRA and CDR2 is YSYEKL. This CDR3 has 15 amino acids. Losses at the gene ends were 1 base for V and 5 bases for J; bases not matched to a gene: 5. In DNA form, the CDR3 reads TGCGCCAGCAGCCAAGGAGCGGGAGGGCTCGACGAGCAGTACTTC. Its protein product is CASSQGAGGLDEQYF.

There are a few counts of this clone. The same CDR3 is also encoded by other DNA sequences in this sample. This rearrangement joins TRBV7-2 to TRBJ2-5, with D unresolved. The CDR3 contains 13 residues. Germline V gene sequence: CDR1 SGHTA, CDR2 FQGNSA. V was cut by 5 bases and J by 2 bases, with 9 bases left in between. CDR3 DNA: TGTGCCAGCAGCCAAGCCCGACAAGAGACCCAGTACTTC. Its protein is CASSQARQETQYF.

J is TRBJ1-2 and V is TRBV7-9; no clear D. The CDR3 runs 12 residues. The ends were cut back, 5 bases at V and 4 bases at J, with 8 bases in the middle. Germline V lookup: CDR1 SEHNR, CDR2 FQNEAQ (reference sequence). CDR3 protein: CASSTAPYGYTF. The CDR3 DNA follows: TGTGCCAGCAGCACTGCCCCCTATGGCTACACCTTC. Full variable domain (rest looked up from reference TRBV7-9 and TRBJ1-2): DTGVSQNPRHKITKRGQNVTFRCDPISEHNRLYWYRQTLGQGPEFLTYFQNEAQLEKSRLLSDRFSAERPKGSFSTLEIQRTEQGDSAMYLCASSTAPYGYTFGSGTRLTVV.

The chain is built from TRBV6-1 and TRBJ2-7; D is possibly TRBD1 (6 bases). Germline V gene sequence: CDR1 MNHNS, CDR2 SASEGT. V lost 7 bases to trimming and J lost 7 bases, with 14 bases between them. The CDR3 contains 12 residues. CDR3 coding DNA: TGTGCCAGCACCTTCCAGGGGATGGAGCAGTACTTC. It codes for CASTFQGMEQYF.

The J gene is TRBJ1-4, the V gene TRBV15; a possible D gene is TRBD1 (6 bases). Germline assignment: CDR1 LNHNV and CDR2 YYDKDF (reference sequence). This CDR3 has 17 amino acids. V was pared by 0 bases and J by 7 bases, with 18 bases between. The DNA for the CDR3 is TGTGCCACCAGCAGAGAAGGCATGGCAGGGGTCAGTGAAAAACTGTTTTTT. Encoded protein: CATSREGMAGVSEKLFF.

The rearrangement uses TRBV6-1 and TRBJ2-7; D gene uncertain. V lost 2 bases and J lost 5, with 7 bases in between. Germline lookup yields CDR1 MNHNS and CDR2 SASEGT. The CDR3 sequence is 12 residues long. The CDR3 here is CASSEPSHEQYF. The CDR3 DNA follows: TGTGCCAGCAGTGAACCAAGCCACGAGCAGTACTTC.

V gene TRBV7-2 combines with J gene TRBJ2-5, with D perhaps TRBD2 (5 bases). This CDR3 spans 13 amino acids. Trimming stripped 3 bases from V and 4 bases from J, with 9 bases between. The germline V gene has CDR1 SGHTA and CDR2 FQGNSA. DNA of the CDR3: TGTGCCAGCAGCTTTCGACTAACAGAGACCCAGTACTTC. Translation gives CASSFRLTETQYF.